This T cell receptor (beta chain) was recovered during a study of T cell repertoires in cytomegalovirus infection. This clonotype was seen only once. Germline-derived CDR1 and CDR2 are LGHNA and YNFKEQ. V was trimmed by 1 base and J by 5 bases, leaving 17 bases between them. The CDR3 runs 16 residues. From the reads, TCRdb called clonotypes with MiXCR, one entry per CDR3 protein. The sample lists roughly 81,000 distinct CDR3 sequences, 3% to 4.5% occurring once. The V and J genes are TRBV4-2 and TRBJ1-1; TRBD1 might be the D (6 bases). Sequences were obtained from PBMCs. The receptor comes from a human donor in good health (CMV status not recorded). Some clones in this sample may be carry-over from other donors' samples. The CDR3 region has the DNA TGTGCCAGCAGCCAAGGCCTACAGGGTGGCCAAACTGAAGCTTTCTTT. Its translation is CASSQGLQGGQTEAFF.